A selection of T cell receptor beta chains follows, all from one sample in a study of memory CD4+ T cells and cytomegalovirus serostatus. Sequenced by immunoSEQ multiplex PCR; TCRdb stores in-frame clones only, minus some. The data contain 56,000 or so clones, around three quarters of them seen just once; the ten biggest clones take up around 1.5%. Sequenced: memory CD4+ T cells from blood. These receptors were obtained from an adult in good health and CMV-seronegative. Each CDR3 is given with its conserved first and last residue. Fields, in order: CDR3 protein, CDR3 DNA, V gene, clone size, J gene, D gene. A D gene is named only where the DNA matches it firmly. Expanded clones are given a class, and other clones once, few, many or no size at all.

cdr3_aa: CASSPGHQETQYF
cdr3_nt: TGTGCCAGCTCACCGGGGCACCAAGAGACCCAGTACTTC
v_call: TRBV18
clone_size: .
j_call: TRBJ2-5
d_call: .

cdr3_aa: CASTILEEQYF
cdr3_nt: TGTGCCAGCACTATACTAGAGGAGCAGTACTTC
v_call: TRBV6-1
clone_size: .
j_call: TRBJ2-7
d_call: .

cdr3_aa: CASSFGTRAYEQYF
cdr3_nt: TGTGCCAGCAGTTTCGGGACAAGGGCCTACGAGCAGTACTTC
v_call: TRBV28
clone_size: .
j_call: TRBJ2-7
d_call: .

cdr3_aa: CAISDQETGWTDTQYF
cdr3_nt: TGTGCCATCAGTGACCAAGAGACAGGGTGGACAGATACGCAGTATTTT
v_call: TRBV10-3
clone_size: .
j_call: TRBJ2-3
d_call: TRBD1

cdr3_aa: CASSFSLAGYNEQFF
cdr3_nt: TGTGCCAGCAGCTTTTCACTAGCGGGCTACAATGAGCAGTTCTTC
v_call: TRBV5-4
clone_size: .
j_call: TRBJ2-1
d_call: TRBD2

cdr3_aa: CATRKERGGNQPQHF
cdr3_nt: TGTGCCACCCGTAAGGAGAGGGGGGGGAATCAGCCCCAGCATTTT
v_call: TRBV28
clone_size: once
j_call: TRBJ1-5
d_call: .

cdr3_aa: CASSDRVGGTEAFF
cdr3_nt: TGTGCCAGCAGCGACAGGGTTGGAGGCACTGAAGCTTTCTTT
v_call: TRBV6-5
clone_size: .
j_call: TRBJ1-1
d_call: TRBD1

cdr3_aa: CASSPGPFYNEQFF
cdr3_nt: TGTGCCAGCAGCCCCGGACCATTCTACAATGAGCAGTTCTTC
v_call: TRBV9
clone_size: .
j_call: TRBJ2-1
d_call: .

cdr3_aa: CASSLVLTSGGDMNTQYF
cdr3_nt: TGTGCCAGCAGCTTAGTGTTGACTAGCGGGGGGGACATGAATACGCAGTATTTT
v_call: TRBV11-2
clone_size: .
j_call: TRBJ2-3
d_call: TRBD2

cdr3_aa: CASRVAGGETQYF
cdr3_nt: TGTGCCAGCAGGGTCGCGGGGGGAGAGACCCAGTACTTC
v_call: TRBV27
clone_size: .
j_call: TRBJ2-5
d_call: TRBD2

cdr3_aa: CASSLGGLNTEAFF
cdr3_nt: TGTGCCAGCAGCTTAGGGGGGCTTAACACTGAAGCTTTCTTT
v_call: TRBV7-2
clone_size: .
j_call: TRBJ1-1
d_call: .

cdr3_aa: CASSSRPDTEAFF
cdr3_nt: TGTGCCAGCAGCTCTCGGCCGGACACTGAAGCTTTCTTT
v_call: TRBV2
clone_size: .
j_call: TRBJ1-1
d_call: .

cdr3_aa: CASSSLMGQYYGYTF
cdr3_nt: TGTGCCAGCAGTTCTCTAATGGGACAGTACTATGGCTACACCTTC
v_call: TRBV6-5
clone_size: .
j_call: TRBJ1-2
d_call: TRBD1

cdr3_aa: CASSLGLAGAVEQFF
cdr3_nt: TGTGCCAGCAGCTTGGGACTAGCGGGGGCCGTAGAGCAGTTCTTC
v_call: TRBV7-9
clone_size: .
j_call: TRBJ2-1
d_call: TRBD2

cdr3_aa: CASSLGRLVYGYTF
cdr3_nt: TGTGCCAGCAGTTTGGGGCGGCTGGTCTATGGCTACACCTTC
v_call: TRBV28
clone_size: few
j_call: TRBJ1-2
d_call: .

cdr3_aa: CASSPLRRGVSEAFF
cdr3_nt: TGTGCCAGCTCACCACTGCGCAGGGGGGTGTCTGAAGCTTTCTTT
v_call: TRBV18
clone_size: .
j_call: TRBJ1-1
d_call: TRBD1

cdr3_aa: CASSQATGGGELFF
cdr3_nt: TGTGCCAGCAGCCAAGCGACAGGCGGCGGGGAGCTGTTTTTT
v_call: TRBV14
clone_size: .
j_call: TRBJ2-2
d_call: .

cdr3_aa: CASSLTVRGGYTF
cdr3_nt: TGTGCCAGCAGCTTGACAGTTCGTGGTGGCTACACCTTC
v_call: TRBV5-4
clone_size: few
j_call: TRBJ1-2
d_call: .

cdr3_aa: CASRGQGNTEAFF
cdr3_nt: TGTGCCAGCAGGGGACAGGGGAACACTGAAGCTTTCTTT
v_call: TRBV2
clone_size: .
j_call: TRBJ1-1
d_call: TRBD1

cdr3_aa: CASSGGGRAETEAFF
cdr3_nt: TGTGCCAGCAGTGGGGGGGGCAGGGCGGAAACTGAAGCTTTCTTT
v_call: TRBV2
clone_size: .
j_call: TRBJ1-1
d_call: .

cdr3_aa: CASSVVSAYTDTQYF
cdr3_nt: TGTGCCAGCAGCGTAGTTAGCGCCTACACAGATACGCAGTATTTT
v_call: TRBV9
clone_size: .
j_call: TRBJ2-3
d_call: .

cdr3_aa: CASSSYPSYEQYF
cdr3_nt: TGTGCCAGCAGCTCCTACCCTTCCTACGAGCAGTACTTC
v_call: TRBV7-2
clone_size: few
j_call: TRBJ2-7
d_call: .

cdr3_aa: CASSPGQGVNTIYF
cdr3_nt: TGTGCCAGCTCACCGGGACAGGGTGTAAACACCATATATTTT
v_call: TRBV18
clone_size: .
j_call: TRBJ1-3
d_call: TRBD1

cdr3_aa: CASSMGTGGPEKLFF
cdr3_nt: TGTGCCAGTAGTATGGGGACAGGGGGCCCGGAAAAACTGTTTTTT
v_call: TRBV19
clone_size: .
j_call: TRBJ1-4
d_call: TRBD1

cdr3_aa: CASSTRNSPLHF
cdr3_nt: TGTGCCAGCTCCACGCGAAATTCACCCCTCCACTTT
v_call: TRBV18
clone_size: .
j_call: TRBJ1-6
d_call: .

cdr3_aa: CASSVGLAGGTDTQYF
cdr3_nt: TGTGCCAGCAGCGTAGGACTAGCGGGGGGCACAGATACGCAGTATTTT
v_call: TRBV5-4
clone_size: .
j_call: TRBJ2-3
d_call: TRBD2

cdr3_aa: CASSFGVNNEQFF
cdr3_nt: TGTGCCAGCAGCTTTGGTGTTAACAATGAGCAGTTCTTC
v_call: TRBV5-5
clone_size: .
j_call: TRBJ2-1
d_call: .

cdr3_aa: CASSYGGRMNTEAFF
cdr3_nt: TGTGCCAGCAGTTACGGGGGCCGGATGAACACTGAAGCTTTCTTT
v_call: TRBV6-5
clone_size: .
j_call: TRBJ1-1
d_call: .

cdr3_aa: CASSLRQGVDTEAFF
cdr3_nt: TGTGCCAGCAGCTTACGACAGGGGGTGGACACTGAAGCTTTCTTT
v_call: TRBV11-1
clone_size: .
j_call: TRBJ1-1
d_call: TRBD1

cdr3_aa: CASSSDRGRNYGYTF
cdr3_nt: TGTGCCAGCAGCTCGGACAGGGGGCGCAACTATGGCTACACCTTC
v_call: TRBV7-2
clone_size: .
j_call: TRBJ1-2
d_call: TRBD1

cdr3_aa: CASSLTSGIYNEQFF
cdr3_nt: TGCGCCAGCAGCTTAACTAGCGGAATTTACAATGAGCAGTTCTTC
v_call: TRBV5-1
clone_size: .
j_call: TRBJ2-1
d_call: TRBD2

cdr3_aa: CAISGRGRRENTEAFF
cdr3_nt: TGTGCCATCAGTGGGAGGGGCAGGCGGGAGAACACTGAAGCTTTCTTT
v_call: TRBV10-3
clone_size: .
j_call: TRBJ1-1
d_call: .

cdr3_aa: CASSETLVNIQYF
cdr3_nt: TGTGCCAGCAGCGAGACTCTTGTAAACATTCAGTACTTC
v_call: TRBV9
clone_size: few
j_call: TRBJ2-4
d_call: .

cdr3_aa: CASISRWGEAFF
cdr3_nt: TGTGCCAGTATCAGTCGGTGGGGTGAAGCTTTCTTT
v_call: TRBV19
clone_size: few
j_call: TRBJ1-1
d_call: .

cdr3_aa: CASSHPDRSNQPQHF
cdr3_nt: TGCGCCAGCAGCCATCCCGACAGGAGCAATCAGCCCCAGCATTTT
v_call: TRBV4-1
clone_size: .
j_call: TRBJ1-5
d_call: .

cdr3_aa: CAWSVFGSYQPQHF
cdr3_nt: TGTGCCTGGAGTGTTTTCGGGTCCTATCAGCCCCAGCATTTT
v_call: TRBV30
clone_size: .
j_call: TRBJ1-5
d_call: .

cdr3_aa: CASMSGTGQPQHF
cdr3_nt: TGTGCCAGCATGTCAGGGACGGGACAGCCCCAGCATTTT
v_call: TRBV6-5
clone_size: .
j_call: TRBJ1-5
d_call: .